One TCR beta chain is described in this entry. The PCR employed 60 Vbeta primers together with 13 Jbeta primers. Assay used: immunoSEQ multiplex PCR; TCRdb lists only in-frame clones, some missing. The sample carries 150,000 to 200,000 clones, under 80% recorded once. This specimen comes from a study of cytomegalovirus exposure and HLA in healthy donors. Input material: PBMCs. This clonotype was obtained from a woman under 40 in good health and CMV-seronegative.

The CDR3 here is CASSSARGEAFF. In nucleotides, the CDR3 is TGTGCCAGCAGTTCCGCTCGAGGTGAAGCTTTCTTT. The rearrangement joins TRBV28 to TRBJ1-1, with D uncertain. Trimming cost V 4 bases and J 7 bases, with 10 bases left between them. From germline, CDR1 is MDHEN and CDR2 SYDVKM. This CDR3 has 12 amino acids. Full variable domain (rest looked up from reference TRBV28 and TRBJ1-1): DVKVTQSSRYLVKRTGEKVFLECVQDMDHENMFWYRQDPGLGLRLIYFSYDVKMKEKGDIPEGYSVSREKKERFSLILESASTNQTSMYLCASSSARGEAFFGQGTRLTVV.